Listed below are T cell receptor beta chains from one sample, sequenced in a study of identical twins. One entry per CDR3 protein, called by TCRdb with MiXCR from the 5' RACE reads. The sample has around 1.7 million distinct CDR3 sequences, around a third seen once. The sequenced sample was cord blood. These receptors came from a newborn girl in good health. CDR3s include the opening cysteine and the closing phenylalanine or tryptophan. The D gene is left open where the match is weak. A row's size may be missing; if present it is once, few, many or a size class.

TRBV20-1	.	few	TRBJ1-1	CSARDQGTLNTEAFF	TGCAGTGCTAGAGATCAAGGGACACTGAACACTGAAGCTTTCTTT
TRBV25-1	.	.	TRBJ2-1	CASSERRAGYNGQFF	TGTGCCAGCAGTGAAAGGAGGGCAGGGTACAATGGGCAGTTCTTC
TRBV4-2	.	.	TRBJ1-1	CASSHFSESNTEAFF	TGTGCCAGCAGCCATTTCAGCGAGAGTAACACTGAAGCTTTCTTT
TRBV20-1	TRBD2	.	TRBJ2-3	CSARVEREGSDTQYF	TGCAGTGCTAGAGTGGAGCGGGAGGGGTCCGATACGCAGTATTTT
TRBV5-5	.	.	TRBJ1-6	CASSPVGDRAVPLHF	TGTGCCAGCAGCCCCGTGGGCGACAGAGCGGTACCCCTCCACTTT
TRBV6-5	.	few	TRBJ2-6	CASSYSGAGANVLTF	TGTGCCAGCAGTTACTCGGGGGCTGGGGCCAACGTCCTGACTTTC
TRBV7-9	TRBD1	.	TRBJ1-1	CASSLAAPGQAEAFF	TGTGCCAGCAGCTTAGCTGCCCCGGGACAGGCTGAAGCTTTCTTT
TRBV5-6	.	.	TRBJ1-4	CTSSLGVHATNEKLFF	TGTACCAGCAGCTTGGGAGTTCATGCAACTAATGAAAAACTGTTTTTT
TRBV10-2	.	.	TRBJ1-5	CASSGRTFQPQHF	TGCGCCAGCAGTGGTCGGACTTTTCAGCCCCAGCATTTT
TRBV9	TRBD2	few	TRBJ2-5	CASSVAVGGAVRYF	TGTGCCAGCAGCGTAGCTGTGGGAGGGGCAGTTCGGTACTTC
TRBV29-1	TRBD2	once	TRBJ2-1	CSVLLAGWNEQFF	TGCAGCGTCCTACTAGCGGGATGGAATGAGCAGTTCTTC
TRBV21-1	.	.	TRBJ2-1	CASSKAGGLAGDNEQFF	TGTGCCAGCAGCAAAGCAGGGGGACTAGCGGGAGACAATGAGCAGTTCTTC
TRBV28	.	few	TRBJ2-1	CASSLPIGETQFF	TGTGCCAGCAGTTTACCAATAGGAGAGACCCAGTTCTTC
TRBV20-1	TRBD2	.	TRBJ2-4	CGAARLAVQNIQYF	TGCGGTGCTGCTAGACTAGCGGTACAAAACATTCAGTACTTC
TRBV28	.	few	TRBJ1-4	CATSRGARYEKLFF	TGTGCCACTTCACGAGGGGCGCGGTATGAAAAACTGTTTTTT
TRBV9	TRBD2	.	TRBJ2-7	CASSVGNLFGREAQYF	TGTGCCAGCAGCGTAGGGAACCTTTTCGGGAGGGAGGCCCAGTACTTC
TRBV7-9	.	.	TRBJ1-4	CATQGSEMEKLFF	TGTGCCACCCAGGGGTCGGAGATGGAAAAACTGTTTTTT
TRBV20-1	TRBD2	.	TRBJ2-5	CSATPRAGERETQYF	TGCAGTGCTACCCCGAGGGCGGGGGAGCGGGAGACCCAGTACTTC
TRBV28	TRBD1	few	TRBJ2-2	CASSLFAVRDRYSGELFF	TGTGCCAGCAGTTTATTCGCCGTGAGGGACAGGTATTCCGGGGAGCTGTTTTTT
TRBV30	TRBD1	.	TRBJ2-7	CAWSRQGLYEQYF	TGTGCCTGGAGTAGACAGGGGCTCTACGAGCAGTACTTC
TRBV7-9	TRBD2	.	TRBJ2-3	CASLVLLAGGGTQYF	TGTGCCAGCTTAGTCCTCCTAGCGGGAGGGGGTACGCAGTATTTT
TRBV3-1	.	.	TRBJ2-7	CASSQVPGRSYEQYF	TGTGCCAGCAGCCAAGTCCCGGGACGGAGCTACGAGCAGTACTTC
TRBV20-1	TRBD2	.	TRBJ2-1	CSGSSGPSYNEQFF	TGCAGTGGTAGTAGCGGGCCCAGCTACAATGAGCAGTTCTTC
TRBV7-2	TRBD1	.	TRBJ1-5	CASSLAGTGVDQPQHF	TGTGCCAGCAGCTTAGCCGGGACAGGGGTTGATCAGCCCCAGCATTTT
TRBV6-5	.	.	TRBJ2-4	CASPHIQYF	TGTGCCAGCCCACACATTCAGTACTTC
TRBV29-1	.	many	TRBJ2-7	CSVRGQLYEQYF	TGCAGCGTTAGGGGACAACTCTACGAGCAGTACTTC
TRBV5-1	.	few	TRBJ2-5	CASSLPSQQETQYF	TGCGCCAGCAGCTTACCTTCGCAGCAAGAGACCCAGTACTTC
TRBV12-3/TRBV12-4	.	.	TRBJ1-2	CASNSRGGTNYGYTF	TGTGCCAGCAACTCACGCGGGGGAACGAACTATGGCTACACCTTC
TRBV7-8	.	.	TRBJ2-1	CASSAGVLAVTYNEQFF	TGTGCCAGCAGCGCAGGAGTACTAGCAGTGACTTACAATGAGCAGTTCTTC
TRBV3-1	.	many	TRBJ2-5	CASSPPTSYQETQYF	TGTGCCAGCAGCCCCCCGACTAGTTACCAAGAGACCCAGTACTTC
TRBV2	.	few	TRBJ2-4	CASSLEPRDRRNIQYF	TGTGCCAGCAGCCTAGAACCTAGAGATCGGCGAAACATTCAGTACTTC
TRBV13	.	few	TRBJ2-7	CASSSRHGHEQYF	TGTGCCAGCAGCTCCCGACATGGACACGAGCAGTACTTC
TRBV3-1	.	.	TRBJ1-4	CASSQPGTRTSTNEKLFF	TGTGCCAGCAGCCAACCCGGGACAAGAACATCAACTAATGAAAAACTGTTTTTT
TRBV5-1	TRBD2	.	TRBJ2-3	CASSVKSGGAPDTQYF	TGCGCCAGCAGCGTGAAAAGCGGGGGGGCGCCAGATACGCAGTATTTT
TRBV29-1	.	.	TRBJ1-2	CSVERWGDGYTF	TGCAGCGTTGAAAGGTGGGGGGATGGCTACACCTTC
TRBV7-9	.	.	TRBJ1-1	CASSSFKAGYREKNTEAFF	TGTGCCAGCAGCTCGTTTAAGGCAGGTTACCGGGAAAAAAACACTGAAGCTTTCTTT
TRBV5-1	.	.	TRBJ2-2	CASSLGDPNTGELFF	TGCGCCAGCAGCTTGGGGGACCCGAACACCGGGGAGCTGTTTTTT
TRBV7-9	.	once	TRBJ1-1	CASSFASGGNTEAFF	TGTGCCAGCAGCTTCGCGAGTGGAGGGAACACTGAAGCTTTCTTT
TRBV11-2	.	.	TRBJ2-5	CAGSLGGLALGETQYF	TGTGCCGGCAGCTTAGGGGGCCTAGCGCTTGGGGAGACCCAGTACTTC
TRBV6-1	.	.	TRBJ1-2	CASSEWGGESSYGYTF	TGTGCCAGCAGTGAATGGGGTGGAGAATCGAGCTATGGCTACACCTTC
TRBV7-2	.	.	TRBJ2-7	CASSPLLGASYEQYF	TGTGCCAGCAGCCCCCTCCTCGGGGCCTCCTACGAGCAGTACTTC
TRBV11-2	TRBD2	.	TRBJ2-1	CASSFPGTTYNEQFF	TGTGCCAGCAGCTTCCCCGGGACTACATACAATGAGCAGTTCTTC
TRBV10-3	.	.	TRBJ2-7	CAIPGVPNEQYF	TGTGCCATCCCCGGGGTCCCCAATGAGCAGTACTTC
TRBV11-2	.	few	TRBJ1-6	CASSLGVRQANSPLHF	TGTGCCAGCAGCTTAGGTGTTCGGCAGGCTAATTCACCCCTCCACTTT
TRBV24-1	TRBD1	.	TRBJ2-1	CATSRMGQGSYDEQFF	TGTGCCACCAGTCGTATGGGACAGGGATCGTACGATGAGCAGTTCTTC